This T cell receptor (beta chain) appears in the sequencing data of a study of technical replicates of blood from a handful of donors. Sequencing used immunoSEQ multiplex PCR; TCRdb keeps in-frame clones, though not all of them. Among 75,000 to 100,000 clones listed, roughly 94% were seen once. The source material was T cells isolated from PBMCs. This sequence originates from a human donor in good health.

CDR3 in DNA: TGCGCCAGCAGCTGGCTGGAGACCCAGTACTTC. This sequence encodes CASSWLETQYF. The rearrangement links TRBV5-1 to TRBJ2-5; no definite D call. Germline V gene lookup returns CDR1 SGHRS and CDR2 YFSETQ. Between the trimmed V and J ends, which lost 3 bases and 5 bases, there was a span of 5 bases. The CDR3 sequence is 11 residues long.